The 27 T cell receptor beta chains in this list originate from one sample, sequenced in a study of T cell responses to AZD1222 COVID-19 vaccine. Measured with immunoSEQ multiplex PCR; TCRdb has only the in-frame clones, and not every one. This sample has 90,000 to 150,000 clones, with roughly 89% found just once. The source material was peripheral blood, sampled on day 0 of AZD1222 vaccination. These receptors came from an adult in good health.

The chain has TRBV29-1 and TRBJ2-7; perhaps TRBD2 as D (5 bases). Germline lookup yields CDR1 SQVTM and CDR2 ANQGSEA. CDR3 size: 13 residues. With 5 bases removed from V and 4 bases from J, the gap between germline ends came to 15 bases. The CDR3 spells CSVRTGNPYEQYF. Written as DNA, the CDR3 is TGCAGCGTTCGGACCGGGAACCCTTACGAGCAGTACTTC.

Concerning this clone: At one end the junction does not follow the germline gene, possibly because of a read error. This chain links TRBV29-1 with TRBJ1-3; 7 nucleotides agree with TRBD1. CDR3 length equals 14 residues. Germline CDR1 and CDR2: SQVTM and ANQGSEA. For the CDR3, the DNA is TGCAGCGCTGAACAGGGGATTGCTGGAAACACCATATATTTT. Protein sequence: CSAEQGIAGNTIYF. The variable domain in full, with the rest retrieved from reference TRBV29-1 and TRBJ1-3, is SAVISQKPSRDICQRGTSLTIQCQVDSQVTMMFWYRQQPGQSLTLIATANQGSEATYESGFVIDKFPISRPNLTFSTLTVSNMSPEDSSIYLCSAEQGIAGNTIYFGEGSWLTVV.

The rearrangement links TRBV10-3 to TRBJ1-6; 7 positions match TRBD1. The CDR3 has 13 amino acids. The germline CDR1 and CDR2 sequences are ENHRY and SYGVKD. V lost 6 bases to trimming and J lost 8 bases; unmatched junction nucleotides: 4. The CDR3 bases are TGTGCCATCAGCGACAGGGCGGATTCACCCCTCCACTTT. This sequence encodes CAISDRADSPLHF.

The rearrangement uses TRBV15 and TRBJ1-2, with 7 nucleotides matching TRBD1. The CDR3 consists of 15 residues. The V and J ends lost 9 bases and 2 bases, in that order; junction bases with no gene match: 12. Germline CDR1 LNHNV, CDR2 YYDKDF (reference sequence). CDR3 nucleotides: TGTGCCACTCCGACTGCGGGACAGAGAAACTATGGCTACACCTTC. Protein: CATPTAGQRNYGYTF. The variable domain in full, with the rest retrieved from reference TRBV15 and TRBJ1-2, is DAMVIQNPRYQVTQFGKPVTLSCSQTLNHNVMYWYQQKSSQAPKLLFHYYDKDFNNEADTPDNFQSRRPNTSFCFLDIRSPGLGDTAMYLCATPTAGQRNYGYTFGSGTRLTVV.

This chain connects TRBV27 to TRBJ1-1; TRBD1 matches 8 bases. This CDR3 comprises 14 residues. CDR1 MNHEY and CDR2 SMNVEV come from the germline V gene (reference sequence). V lost 5 bases to trimming and J lost 5 bases; unmatched junction nucleotides: 7. The DNA for the CDR3 is TGTGCCAGCAGTCTCAGGGGGCGGGTTACTGAAGCTTTCTTT. This gives the protein CASSLRGRVTEAFF.

V is TRBV7-2 and J is TRBJ1-1; D gene unclear. The germline V and J ends were trimmed by 3 bases and 0 bases, with 8 bases remaining between them. The CDR3 sequence is 14 residues long. Germline V CDR1 and CDR2: SGHTA, FQGNSA. CDR3 coding DNA: TGTGCCAGCAGCTTTTACAGCTTGAACACTGAAGCTTTCTTT. Amino acid sequence: CASSFYSLNTEAFF. Supplemented by reference TRBV7-2 and TRBJ1-1, the full variable domain reads GAGVSQSPSNKVTEKGKDVELRCDPISGHTALYWYRQSLGQGLEFLIYFQGNSAPDKSGLPSDRFSAERTGGSVSTLTIQRTQQEDSAVYLCASSFYSLNTEAFFGQGTRLTVV.

This clone was detected only once. The J gene is TRBJ2-7, the V gene TRBV7-9; 7 bases are shared with TRBD2. The germline CDR1 and CDR2 sequences are SEHNR and FQNEAQ (reference sequence). The ends lost 5 bases at V and 2 bases at J; junction bases unmatched: 9. The CDR3 totals 15 residues. The CDR3: CASSVWGGPPYEQYF. The CDR3 nucleotides read TGTGCCAGCAGCGTCTGGGGGGGACCTCCCTACGAGCAGTACTTC.

The chain couples TRBV7-3 to TRBJ2-3, with 7 nucleotides matching TRBD1. The CDR3 covers 16 residues. Germline CDR1 reads SGHTA; CDR2 reads FQGTGA. V lost 5 bases to trimming and J lost 0 bases; unmatched junction nucleotides: 8. CDR3 nucleotide sequence: TGTGCCAGCAGCCCACGACAGGGAAAAAGCACAGATACGCAGTATTTT. Its protein is CASSPRQGKSTDTQYF.

The V and J genes are TRBV5-1 and TRBJ2-7; D uncertain. The germline V and J ends were trimmed by 4 bases and 2 bases, with 4 bases remaining between them. The CDR3 totals 11 residues. Germline CDR1 is SGHRS and CDR2 is YFSETQ. In DNA form, the CDR3 reads TGCGCCAGCAGCGGAACCTACGAGCAGTACTTC. Translated: CASSGTYEQYF.

The V and J genes are TRBV6-5 and TRBJ2-1, with D unclear. The CDR3 has 15 amino acids. Germline assignment: CDR1 MNHEY and CDR2 SVGAGI. V lost 2 bases and J 0 bases, leaving 8 bases between the germline ends. The CDR3 region has the DNA TGTGCCAGCAGTTACGATCTGAGCTCCTACAATGAGCAGTTCTTC. Its translation is CASSYDLSSYNEQFF.

The rearrangement joins TRBV7-9 to TRBJ1-5, with unresolved D. Trimming took off 1 base at V and 1 base at J, with 5 bases between the two ends. Germline values: CDR1 SEHNR, CDR2 FQNEAQ (reference sequence). This CDR3 contains 14 residues. CDR3 region: CASSLVDSNQPQHF. In DNA, the CDR3 is TGTGCCAGCAGCTTAGTTGACAGCAATCAGCCCCAGCATTTT.

The chain links TRBV19 to TRBJ1-2, with TRBD1 as a possible D gene (5 bases). The CDR3 is 16 amino acids. The germline V and J ends were trimmed by 0 bases and 7 bases, with 18 bases remaining between them. The germline V gene has CDR1 LNHDA and CDR2 SQIVND (reference sequence). CDR3 DNA sequence: TGTGCCAGTAGTATAGAAACCGGGGCCGCCTGGAGTGGCTACACCTTC. Protein sequence: CASSIETGAAWSGYTF.

This sequence joins TRBV27 and TRBJ1-2, with 7 bases lining up with TRBD1. Looked up from germline, CDR1 is MNHEY and CDR2 is SMNVEV (reference sequence). This CDR3 has 15 residues. The J segment lost 0 bases and the V segment lost 5 bases, leaving 6 bases of the junction unmatched. The CDR3 here is CASSPGTEPNYGYTF. In DNA form, the CDR3 reads TGTGCCAGCAGTCCCGGGACAGAGCCTAACTATGGCTACACCTTC.

This sequence joins TRBV28 and TRBJ2-5; 7 bases are shared with TRBD2. The length of the CDR3 is 15 residues. Germline CDR1 is MDHEN and CDR2 is SYDVKM. Trimming removed 10 bases from V and 5 bases from J; junction bases left unmatched: 16. As DNA, the CDR3 is TGTGCCACCTACTGGGGGGGAGGGCCGACCGAGACCCAGTACTTC. Its protein product is CATYWGGGPTETQYF.

V gene TRBV5-8 combines with J gene TRBJ1-1; D gene uncertain. The CDR3 length is 14 residues. Between the trimmed V and J ends, which lost 4 bases and 4 bases, there was a span of 14 bases. Germline CDR1 reads SGHTS; CDR2 reads YDEGEE. The CDR3 region is CASSPPRFGTEAFF. The DNA for the CDR3 is TGTGCCAGCAGCCCCCCCCGGTTCGGCACTGAAGCTTTCTTT.

This rearrangement joins TRBV27 to TRBJ2-5; 11 bases agree with TRBD1. V lost 4 bases, J lost 7 bases, and 5 bases stayed unmatched. CDR3 size: 14 residues. Germline loops: CDR1 MNHEY, CDR2 SMNVEV (reference sequence). The chain's CDR3 is CASSWTGGTGTQYF. For the CDR3, the DNA is TGTGCCAGCAGTTGGACAGGGGGCACGGGGACCCAGTACTTC.

V gene TRBV3-1 (or the pseudogene TRBV3-2) combines with J gene TRBJ2-4; TRBD2 agrees at 15 bases. Germline CDR1 and CDR2: LGHDT and YNNKEL (reference sequence). V was clipped by 5 bases and J by 0 bases; unmatched bases: 14. The CDR3 is made up of 21 amino acids. The DNA of the CDR3 is TGTGCCAGCAGCATCCTCCACCGGGGACTAGCGGGAGGACGAGCCAAAAACATTCAGTACTTC. It yields the protein CASSILHRGLAGGRAKNIQYF.

V usage is TRBV5-4 and J usage is TRBJ1-3, with 9 positions matching TRBD1. Trimming took 4 bases from V and 0 from J; bases not matched to a gene: 5. This CDR3 spans 16 amino acids. Germline-derived CDR1 and CDR2 are SGHNT and YYREEE (reference sequence). The CDR3 reads CASSRGQGFSGNTIYF. Written as DNA, the CDR3 is TGTGCCAGCAGCCGGGGACAGGGCTTCTCTGGAAACACCATATATTTT.

The chain employs TRBV5-1 and TRBJ2-7, with 13 nucleotides matching TRBD2. With V trimmed by 4 bases and J by 3 bases, 4 bases remained unmatched. Per germline, CDR1 SGHRS and CDR2 YFSETQ. There are 15 residues in the CDR3. The chain's CDR3 is CASSERTSGSYEQYF. CDR3 coding DNA: TGCGCCAGCAGCGAACGGACTAGCGGGAGCTACGAGCAGTACTTC.

The rearrangement joins TRBV3-1 (or the pseudogene TRBV3-2) to TRBJ2-7, with TRBD2 identical over 7 bases. The CDR3 covers 15 residues. Trimming removed 0 bases from V and 3 bases from J; junction bases left unmatched: 5. Germline V gene sequence: CDR1 LGHDT, CDR2 YNNKEL (reference sequence). CDR3 sequence: CASSQDPSGNYEQYF. CDR3 DNA sequence: TGTGCCAGCAGCCAAGATCCCAGCGGGAACTACGAGCAGTACTTC.

This clone appeared a few times. The chain uses TRBV5-6 and TRBJ1-2; TRBD1 aligns across 7 bases. Germline V gives CDR1 SGHDT, CDR2 YYEEEE. This CDR3 is built from 15 residues. The junction had 16 bases not matched to a gene; V was cut back by 10 bases and J by 4 bases. The CDR3 spells CAVRSSQGVTYGYTF. Here the CDR3 DNA reads TGTGCCGTCAGATCAAGTCAGGGGGTTACCTATGGCTACACCTTC. Complete variable domain (other parts from reference TRBV5-6 and TRBJ1-2): DAGVTQSPTHLIKTRGQQVTLRCSPKSGHDTVSWYQQALGQGPQFIFQYYEEEERQRGNFPDRFSGHQFPNYSSELNVNALLLGDSALYLCAVRSSQGVTYGYTFGSGTRLTVV.

In nucleotides, the CDR3 is TGTGCCAGCAGCCCGCGTGGGGGCCCCTCCTACGAGCAGTACTTC. Translation gives CASSPRGGPSYEQYF. This chain uses TRBV6-5 with TRBJ2-7; D may be TRBD1 (6 bases). The germline V and J ends were trimmed by 6 bases and 0 bases, with 15 bases remaining between them. CDR3 length equals 15 residues. Germline V gene data show CDR1 as MNHEY and CDR2 as SVGAGI.

The chain employs TRBV19 and TRBJ1-1; possibly TRBD1 for D (5 bases). The CDR3 has 11 residues. V was shortened by 6 bases and J by 8 bases, with 10 bases between the two germline ends. CDR1 is LNHDA, CDR2 SQIVND, per germline (reference sequence). DNA of the CDR3: TGTGCCAGTAGATCGGGACCGGAAGCTTTCTTT. It encodes CASRSGPEAFF.

V and J are TRBV27 and TRBJ1-5, with D possibly TRBD1 on 6 matching bases. Germline V gene sequence: CDR1 MNHEY, CDR2 SMNVEV (reference sequence). This CDR3 has 14 residues. V was pared by 2 bases and J by 4 bases, with 9 bases between. The CDR3 bases are TGTGCCAGCAGTTTAGCAGGGGTTAATCAGCCCCAGCATTTT. Its translation: CASSLAGVNQPQHF.

The J gene is TRBJ1-5, the V gene TRBV27, with D possibly being TRBD1 (5 bases). The V end was cut by 0 bases, the J end by 6 bases, with 6 bases between. This CDR3 has 13 residues. The germline V gene has CDR1 MNHEY and CDR2 SMNVEV (reference sequence). CDR3 protein: CASSLSGGQPQHF. CDR3 sequence (DNA): TGTGCCAGCAGTTTATCGGGGGGTCAGCCCCAGCATTTT.

The chain couples TRBV9 to TRBJ2-1; TRBD1 aligns across 8 bases. The ends lost 3 bases at V and 4 bases at J; junction bases unmatched: 6. The V gene's germline CDR1 is SGDLS and CDR2 YYNGEE. This CDR3 is built from 15 residues. The chain's CDR3 is CASSAGQGSYNEQFF. DNA for the CDR3: TGTGCCAGCAGCGCCGGACAGGGTTCTTACAATGAGCAGTTCTTC.

The count of this clone is one. The chain is built from TRBV28 and TRBJ2-7, with D perhaps TRBD1 or TRBD2 (5 bases each). Germline V gene lookup returns CDR1 MDHEN and CDR2 SYDVKM. CDR3 length equals 14 residues. V dropped 7 bases and J dropped 0 bases, with 13 bases sitting between them. The CDR3 region is CASTLRGFSYEQYF. The DNA of the CDR3 is TGTGCCAGCACCTTGAGGGGATTCTCCTACGAGCAGTACTTC.